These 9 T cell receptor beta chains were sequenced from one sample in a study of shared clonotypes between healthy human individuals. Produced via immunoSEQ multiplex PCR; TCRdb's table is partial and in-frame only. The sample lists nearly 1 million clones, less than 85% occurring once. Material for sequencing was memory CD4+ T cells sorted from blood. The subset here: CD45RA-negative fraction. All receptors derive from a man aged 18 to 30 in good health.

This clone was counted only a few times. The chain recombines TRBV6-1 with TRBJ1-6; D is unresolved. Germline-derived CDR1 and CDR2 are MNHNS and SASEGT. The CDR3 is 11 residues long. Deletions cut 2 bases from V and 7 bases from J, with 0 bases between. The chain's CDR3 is CASSENSPLHF. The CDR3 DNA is TGTGCCAGCAGTGAAAATTCACCCCTCCACTTT.

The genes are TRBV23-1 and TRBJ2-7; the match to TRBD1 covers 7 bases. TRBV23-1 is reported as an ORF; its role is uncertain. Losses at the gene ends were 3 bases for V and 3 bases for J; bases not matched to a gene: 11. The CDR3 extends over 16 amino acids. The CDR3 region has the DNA TGCGCCAGCAGTCATCCCTTCGGACAGGCGCTCTACGAGCAGTACTTC. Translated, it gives CASSHPFGQALYEQYF.

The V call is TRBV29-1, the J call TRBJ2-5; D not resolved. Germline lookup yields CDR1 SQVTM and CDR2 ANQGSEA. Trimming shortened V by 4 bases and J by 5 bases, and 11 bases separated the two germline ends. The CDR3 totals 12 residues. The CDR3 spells CSVGSGYETQYF. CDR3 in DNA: TGCAGCGTTGGCTCCGGTTACGAGACCCAGTACTTC.

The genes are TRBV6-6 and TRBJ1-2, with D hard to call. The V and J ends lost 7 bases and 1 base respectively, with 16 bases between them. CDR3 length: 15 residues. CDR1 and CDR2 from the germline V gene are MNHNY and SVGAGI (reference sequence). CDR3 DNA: TGTGCCAGCACAGCCCCGGTCGGACTTAACTATGGCTACACCTTC. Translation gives CASTAPVGLNYGYTF.

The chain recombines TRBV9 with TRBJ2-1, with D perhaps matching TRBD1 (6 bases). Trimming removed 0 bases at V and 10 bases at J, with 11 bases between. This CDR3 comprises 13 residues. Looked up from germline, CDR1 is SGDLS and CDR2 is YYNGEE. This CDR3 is CASSVVGQSEQFF. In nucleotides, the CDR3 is TGTGCCAGCAGCGTAGTAGGACAGTCCGAGCAGTTCTTC.

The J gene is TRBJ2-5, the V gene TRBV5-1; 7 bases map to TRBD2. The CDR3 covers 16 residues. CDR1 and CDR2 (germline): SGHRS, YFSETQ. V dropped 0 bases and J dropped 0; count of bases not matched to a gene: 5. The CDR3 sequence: CASSLDGGGYQETQYF. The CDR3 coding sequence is TGCGCCAGCAGCTTGGATGGCGGGGGTTACCAAGAGACCCAGTACTTC.

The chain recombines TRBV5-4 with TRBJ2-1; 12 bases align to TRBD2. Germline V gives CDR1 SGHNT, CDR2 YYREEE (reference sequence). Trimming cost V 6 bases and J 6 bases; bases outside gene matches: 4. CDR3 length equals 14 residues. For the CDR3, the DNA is TGTGCCAGCACCCTAGCGGGAGGGGCCAATGAGCAGTTCTTC. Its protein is CASTLAGGANEQFF.

The CDR3 sequence: CASSSRGGANYGYTF. CDR3 DNA sequence: TGTGCCAGCAGCTCCCGAGGGGGAGCTAACTATGGCTACACCTTC. The chain links TRBV11-2 to TRBJ1-2, with D perhaps matching TRBD1 (6 bases). The V gene's germline CDR1 is SGHAT and CDR2 FQNNGV. This CDR3 spans 15 amino acids. The V and J ends lost 4 bases and 0 bases respectively, with 12 bases between them.

Here the CDR3 DNA reads TGTGCCAGCAGCTTAGGGGACGGTGGCTACGAGCAGTACTTC. Amino acid sequence: CASSLGDGGYEQYF. The rearrangement links TRBV7-6 to TRBJ2-7; perhaps D is TRBD1 or TRBD2 (5 bases each). In germline, CDR1 is SGHVS, CDR2 FNYEAQ. The CDR3 covers 14 residues. Trimming pared 1 base from V and 3 bases from J, leaving 10 bases between.